This T cell receptor beta chain was identified in a study of OX40 agonist ivuxolimab in advanced cancers. Broader study findings: Some nonresponders also had low normalized T-cell clonal expansion.

About this clone: Its antigen is currently unknown.

Germline-derived CDR1 and CDR2 are SQVTM and ANQGSEA. Trimming cost V 4 bases and J 5 bases, with 6 bases left between them. The CDR3 runs to 11 residues. Method: immunoSEQ multiplex PCR; TCRdb's copy keeps in-frame clones and lacks some. The profile shows some 77,000 clones, 70% to 90% of them singletons. The rearrangement links TRBV29-1 to TRBJ1-5, with no clear D. The clonotype was recovered from an adult with an advanced solid tumor such as melanoma, head and neck, liver or kidney cancer. The material sequenced was CD4+ or CD8+ T cells sorted from blood, taken in a trial of the OX40 agonist ivuxolimab. In DNA, the CDR3 is TGCAGCGTTGGGGAGGATCAGCCCCAGCATTTT. It codes for CSVGEDQPQHF.